Below, 7 T cell receptor beta chains from the same sample are listed, as sequenced in a study of blood T cell repertoires in COVID-19. Produced via immunoSEQ multiplex PCR; TCRdb's table is partial and in-frame only. The data show about 93,000 clones, about 77% seen once. Sequencing used peripheral blood. These receptors came from a human donor in a cohort sampled during active COVID-19.

The chain couples TRBV28 to TRBJ2-3; TRBD2 is a possible D gene (7 bases). Deletions cut 5 bases from V and 3 bases from J, with 9 bases between. Germline V gene lookup returns CDR1 MDHEN and CDR2 SYDVKM. This CDR3 is built from 13 residues. For the CDR3, the DNA is TGTGCCAGCAGTAAGGGGGGGACAGATACGCAGTATTTT. The encoded protein is CASSKGGTDTQYF.

This chain uses TRBV28 with TRBJ1-2, with TRBD1 matching 8 bases. V shed 7 bases and J 7 bases; nucleotides not matched to a gene: 11. CDR1 is MDHEN and CDR2 is SYDVKM in the germline V gene. The CDR3 length is 14 residues. In DNA, the CDR3 is TGTGCCAGCAAAGGCGGGACAGGATCCTCTGGCTACACCTTC. This encodes CASKGGTGSSGYTF.

This clone was picked up one time. The chain uses TRBV29-1 and TRBJ2-3; D is unclear. V lost 1 base and J 6 bases, leaving 14 bases between the germline ends. Germline V gene data show CDR1 as SQVTM and CDR2 as ANQGSEA. The CDR3 is 14 residues long. The CDR3 spells CSVEAGSTPDTQYF. The CDR3 nucleotides are TGCAGCGTTGAAGCAGGTAGTACCCCCGATACGCAGTATTTT.

This clone is medium-sized. The chain recombines TRBV10-2 with TRBJ2-3, with a weak D call TRBD2 (6 bases). Trimming shortened V by 2 bases and J by 3 bases, and 12 bases separated the two germline ends. The CDR3 has 15 residues. Germline V lookup: CDR1 WSHSY, CDR2 SAAADI. The CDR3 nucleotides are TGCGCCAGCAGTGAGACGACTAGAAGGACAGATACGCAGTATTTT. This translates into CASSETTRRTDTQYF.

Only a few counts were recorded for this clone. The chain links TRBV9 to TRBJ2-1; 12 bases match TRBD1. Germline CDR1 and CDR2: SGDLS and YYNGEE. V was pared by 4 bases and J by 7 bases, with 6 bases of the junction left unmatched. The CDR3 spans 15 residues. The CDR3 DNA reads TGTGCCAGCAGCCCCGGGACAGGGGGCTTTAATGAGCAGTTCTTC. Amino acids: CASSPGTGGFNEQFF.

CDR3 sequence reads: CASTRDVRTGDEKLFF. CDR3 sequence (DNA): TGCGCCAGCACCCGGGATGTTAGGACAGGGGATGAAAAACTGTTTTTT. This chain uses TRBV5-1 with TRBJ1-4; TRBD1 aligns across 9 bases. Germline values: CDR1 SGHRS, CDR2 YFSETQ. The V and J ends lost 6 bases and 6 bases, in that order; junction bases with no gene match: 12. The CDR3 has 16 residues. The full variable domain, with the rest looked up from reference TRBV5-1 and TRBJ1-4, is KAGVTQTPRYLIKTRGQQVTLSCSPISGHRSVSWYQQTPGQGLQFLFEYFSETQRNKGNFPGRFSGRQFSNSRSEMNVSTLELGDSALYLCASTRDVRTGDEKLFFGSGTQLSVL.

The gene calls are TRBV28 and TRBJ1-1, with 8 nucleotides matching TRBD1. Germline CDR1 reads MDHEN; CDR2 reads SYDVKM. The CDR3 length is 14 residues. V dropped 4 bases and J dropped 4; count of bases not matched to a gene: 5. The CDR3 here is CASSSQGVSTEAFF. The CDR3 DNA follows: TGTGCCAGCAGTTCACAGGGGGTAAGCACTGAAGCTTTCTTT.